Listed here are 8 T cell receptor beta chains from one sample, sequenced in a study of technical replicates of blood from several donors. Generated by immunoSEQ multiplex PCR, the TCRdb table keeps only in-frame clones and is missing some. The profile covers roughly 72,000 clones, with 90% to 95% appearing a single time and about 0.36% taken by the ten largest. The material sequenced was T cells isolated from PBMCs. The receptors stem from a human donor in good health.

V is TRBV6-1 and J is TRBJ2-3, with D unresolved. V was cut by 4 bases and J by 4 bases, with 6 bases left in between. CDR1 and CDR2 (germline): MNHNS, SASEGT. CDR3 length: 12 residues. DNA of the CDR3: TGTGCCAGCAGTGTAGTTCCAGATACGCAGTATTTT. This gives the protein CASSVVPDTQYF.

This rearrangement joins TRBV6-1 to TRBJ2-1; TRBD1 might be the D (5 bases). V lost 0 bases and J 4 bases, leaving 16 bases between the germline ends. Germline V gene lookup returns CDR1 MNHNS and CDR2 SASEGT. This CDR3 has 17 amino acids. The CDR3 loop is CASSEAPPPSGYNEQFF. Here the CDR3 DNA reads TGTGCCAGCAGTGAAGCGCCGCCGCCATCAGGGTACAATGAGCAGTTCTTC.

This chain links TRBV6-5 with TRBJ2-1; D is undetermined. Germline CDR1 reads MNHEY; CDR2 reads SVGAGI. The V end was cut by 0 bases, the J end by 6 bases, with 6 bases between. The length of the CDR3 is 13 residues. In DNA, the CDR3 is TGTGCCAGCAGTTACTCCGAGGTCAATGAGCAGTTCTTC. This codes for CASSYSEVNEQFF.

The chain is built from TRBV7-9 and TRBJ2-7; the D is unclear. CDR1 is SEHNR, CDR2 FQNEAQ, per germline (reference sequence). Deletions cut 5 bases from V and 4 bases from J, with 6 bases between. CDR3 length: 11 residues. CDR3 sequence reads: CASSPQYEQYF. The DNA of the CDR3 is TGTGCCAGCAGCCCGCAGTACGAGCAGTACTTC.

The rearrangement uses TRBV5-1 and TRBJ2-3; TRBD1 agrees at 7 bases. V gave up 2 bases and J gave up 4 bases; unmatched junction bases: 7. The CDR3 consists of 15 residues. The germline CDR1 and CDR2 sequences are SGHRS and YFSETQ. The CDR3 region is CASSLRGLYADTQYF. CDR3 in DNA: TGCGCCAGCAGCTTAAGGGGGCTGTATGCAGATACGCAGTATTTT. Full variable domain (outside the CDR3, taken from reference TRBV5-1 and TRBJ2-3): KAGVTQTPRYLIKTRGQQVTLSCSPISGHRSVSWYQQTPGQGLQFLFEYFSETQRNKGNFPGRFSGRQFSNSRSEMNVSTLELGDSALYLCASSLRGLYADTQYFGPGTRLTVL.

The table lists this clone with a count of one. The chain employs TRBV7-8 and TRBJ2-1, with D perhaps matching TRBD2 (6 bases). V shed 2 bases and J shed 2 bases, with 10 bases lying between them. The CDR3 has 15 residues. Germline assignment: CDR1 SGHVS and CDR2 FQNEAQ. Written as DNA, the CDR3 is TGTGCCAGCAGCTTAACGGCGGGAACCTACAATGAGCAGTTCTTC. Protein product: CASSLTAGTYNEQFF.

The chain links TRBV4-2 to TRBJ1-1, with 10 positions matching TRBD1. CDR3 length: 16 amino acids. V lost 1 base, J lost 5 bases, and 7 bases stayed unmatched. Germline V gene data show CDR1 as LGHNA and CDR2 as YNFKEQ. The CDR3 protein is CASSQGQGARWTEAFF. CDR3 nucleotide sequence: TGTGCCAGCAGCCAAGGACAGGGGGCACGTTGGACTGAAGCTTTCTTT.

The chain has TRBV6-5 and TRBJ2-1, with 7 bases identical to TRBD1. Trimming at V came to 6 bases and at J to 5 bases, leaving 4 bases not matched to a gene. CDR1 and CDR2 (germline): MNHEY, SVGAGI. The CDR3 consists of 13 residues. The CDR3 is CASRPTGNNEQFF. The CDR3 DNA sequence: TGTGCCAGCAGGCCGACAGGGAACAATGAGCAGTTCTTC.